Following are 25 T cell receptor beta chains from one sample sequenced in a study of T cells in localized non-small cell lung cancer. TCRdb keeps only in-frame clones here, not all; method: immunoSEQ multiplex PCR. The data contain tens of thousands of clones, around 86% of them seen just once; the ten biggest clones take up around 6%. Here the sequenced sample was peripheral blood mononuclear cells, taken before any cancer treatment. The receptors originated from an older male donor with stage II lung adenocarcinoma.

The CDR3 coding sequence is TGTGCCAGCAGGATGGGGCGCATAACTGAAGCTTTCTTT. As protein: CASRMGRITEAFF. The chain joins TRBV6-5 to TRBJ1-1, with D perhaps matching TRBD1 (5 bases). CDR1 and CDR2 from the germline V gene are MNHEY and SVGAGI. V was shortened by 6 bases and J by 5 bases, with 13 bases between the two germline ends. CDR3 length equals 13 residues.

The chain employs TRBV6-5 and TRBJ2-5; 7 nucleotides agree with TRBD2. Germline values: CDR1 MNHEY, CDR2 SVGAGI. The CDR3 has 12 amino acids. The V segment lost 6 bases and the J segment 11 bases; nucleotides outside the gene matches: 9. Written as DNA, the CDR3 is TGTGCCAGCAGCGAGACCCCGGGACTACAGTACTTC. Translated, it gives CASSETPGLQYF.

The gene calls are TRBV2 and TRBJ2-7; the D gene is possibly TRBD2 (6 bases). The V gene's germline CDR1 is SNHLY and CDR2 FYNNEI. V lost 4 bases to trimming and J lost 3 bases, with 16 bases between them. The CDR3 sequence is 15 residues long. CDR3 DNA: TGTGCCAGCAGTGTCGAGGACGGGAGCTACTACGAGCAGTACTTC. Translation gives CASSVEDGSYYEQYF.

This clone was detected once. V usage is TRBV23-1 and J usage is TRBJ1-4; D might be TRBD1 (6 bases). TRBV23-1 is labeled an ORF, and its function is uncertain. The CDR3 has 12 residues. Trimming cost V 8 bases and J 6 bases, with 10 bases left between them. The CDR3 loop is CASGQPYEKLFF. For the CDR3, the DNA is TGCGCCAGCGGACAGCCCTATGAAAAACTGTTTTTT.

The chain combines TRBV6-5 with TRBJ2-2; perhaps TRBD1 as D (6 bases). This CDR3 region has 16 residues. Germline loops: CDR1 MNHEY, CDR2 SVGAGI. Trimming removed 0 bases at V and 6 bases at J, with 14 bases between. DNA for the CDR3: TGTGCCAGCAGTTACTCCGTGAGACAGGAATCCGGGGAGCTGTTTTTT. It is translated as CASSYSVRQESGELFF.

This clone was seen only a few times. This chain connects TRBV16 to TRBJ2-7; 10 bases map to TRBD2. In germline, CDR1 is KGHSY, CDR2 FQNENV. The V segment lost 4 bases and the J segment 4 bases; nucleotides outside the gene matches: 4. CDR3 size: 14 residues. In DNA, the CDR3 is TGTGCCAGCAGCCGTCTAGCGGGAGTTTACGAGCAGTACTTC. It translates to CASSRLAGVYEQYF.

For the CDR3, the DNA is TGTGCCGCCAATGCAAGACAGGAGAACACTGAAGCTTTCTTT. Its protein is CAANARQENTEAFF. The rearrangement links TRBV10-3 to TRBJ1-1; a weak D match, TRBD1 (6 bases). Germline V gene sequence: CDR1 ENHRY, CDR2 SYGVKD. V lost 11 bases, J lost 1 base, and 17 bases lay in between. There are 14 residues in the CDR3.

CDR3 in amino acids: CASSQEEISSGNTIYF. The CDR3 nucleotides read TGTGCCAGCAGCCAAGAGGAGATCAGCTCTGGAAACACCATATATTTT. The V gene is TRBV4-2, the J gene TRBJ1-3; D uncertain. This CDR3 spans 16 amino acids. The V gene's germline CDR1 is LGHNA and CDR2 YNFKEQ. Deletions cut 0 bases from V and 0 bases from J, with 9 bases between.

This clone was seen a single time. J is TRBJ2-7 and V is TRBV7-6; 10 bases are shared with TRBD1. The junction had 2 bases not matched to a gene; V was cut back by 0 bases and J by 3 bases. CDR3 length equals 15 residues. Germline V gene sequence: CDR1 SGHVS, CDR2 FNYEAQ. CDR3 coding DNA: TGTGCCAGCAGCTTAGCCGACAGGGGGCTCTACGAGCAGTACTTC. This encodes CASSLADRGLYEQYF.

This clone was found a few times. The J gene is TRBJ1-1, the V gene TRBV28, with TRBD1 as a possible D gene (6 bases). The CDR3 is made up of 14 amino acids. V shed 4 bases and J shed 4 bases, with 13 bases lying between them. CDR1 is MDHEN and CDR2 is SYDVKM in the germline V gene. CDR3 in DNA: TGTGCCAGCAGTTCCCGGGGGGGGGCCACTGAAGCTTTCTTT. Protein sequence: CASSSRGGATEAFF.

The CDR3 nucleotides are TGTGCCAGCAGTTCTCACAGTGGCGAAGAGACCCAGTACTTC. Amino acids: CASSSHSGEETQYF. The V call is TRBV28, the J call TRBJ2-5; no clear D gene. The V gene's germline CDR1 is MDHEN and CDR2 SYDVKM. V lost 4 bases to trimming and J lost 3 bases, with 12 bases between them. The CDR3 totals 14 residues.

V and J are TRBV6-1 and TRBJ1-4; D not certain. The CDR3 consists of 14 residues. Germline CDR1 reads MNHNS; CDR2 reads SASEGT. Deletions cut 6 bases from V and 0 bases from J, with 8 bases between. The CDR3 region is CASRFGTTNEKLFF. CDR3 nucleotides: TGTGCCAGCAGGTTTGGAACAACTAATGAAAAACTGTTTTTT.

CDR3 nucleotides: TGTGCCAGCAGTCGGACAGGGGGGGACTACGAGCAGTACTTC. Its translation: CASSRTGGDYEQYF. The chain combines TRBV6-6 with TRBJ2-7, with 10 bases aligning to TRBD1. CDR1 is MNHNY and CDR2 is SVGAGI in the germline V gene (reference sequence). The trim removed 5 bases at V and 3 bases at J, leaving 4 bases unmatched. The CDR3 has 14 amino acids.

The CDR3 DNA reads as TGTGCCAGCAGCGCCGGTGTGCGGGGCACAGATACGCAGTATTTT. Amino acids: CASSAGVRGTDTQYF. The chain is built from TRBV11-3 and TRBJ2-3; possible D gene TRBD2, 5 bases. Germline lookup yields CDR1 SGHNT and CDR2 YENEEA. V shed 5 bases and J shed 1 base, with 13 bases lying between them. The CDR3 is made up of 15 amino acids. Variable domain in full (rest from reference TRBV11-3 and TRBJ2-3): EAGVVQSPRYKIIEKKQPVAFWCNPISGHNTLYWYLQNLGQGPELLIRYENEEAVDDSQLPKDRFSAERLKGVDSTLKIQPAELGDSAVYLCASSAGVRGTDTQYFGPGTRLTVL.

This clone appeared a few times. The J gene is TRBJ2-7, the V gene TRBV5-1; 12 nucleotides align to TRBD2. The CDR3 sequence is 16 residues long. Losses at the gene ends were 4 bases for V and 2 bases for J; bases not matched to a gene: 7. Germline CDR1 SGHRS, CDR2 YFSETQ. The CDR3 DNA reads TGCGCCAGCAGCCTAGGACTAGCGGGATCAACCTACGAGCAGTACTTC. Translated, it gives CASSLGLAGSTYEQYF.

The V and J genes are TRBV14 and TRBJ1-4; 7 bases map to TRBD1. Unmatched junction bases numbered 2, after V lost 4 bases and J lost 3 bases. The CDR3 loop spans 14 amino acids. Per germline, CDR1 SGHDN and CDR2 FVKESK. CDR3 DNA: TGTGCCAGCAGCCGGGGACAGTCTAATGAAAAACTGTTTTTT. The encoded protein is CASSRGQSNEKLFF.

The CDR3 loop is CASSLGPRGQGTKNIQYF. CDR3 DNA: TGTGCCAGCAGCTTAGGTCCTCGAGGACAGGGGACCAAAAACATTCAGTACTTC. This chain joins TRBV7-2 and TRBJ2-4, with 9 bases matching TRBD1. Trimming removed 1 base from V and 2 bases from J; junction bases left unmatched: 9. The germline CDR1 and CDR2 sequences are SGHTA and FQGNSA. The CDR3 totals 18 residues.

The chain is built from TRBV29-1 and TRBJ1-2, with D tentatively TRBD1 (5 bases). The CDR3 loop spans 12 amino acids. CDR1 and CDR2 (germline): SQVTM, ANQGSEA. Trimming removed 0 bases from V and 7 bases from J, with 9 bases in between. CDR3 amino acids: CSVEDGGAGYTF. Written as DNA, the CDR3 is TGCAGCGTTGAAGATGGCGGGGCTGGCTACACCTTC.

J is TRBJ1-1 and V is TRBV14; tentatively, D is TRBD1 (5 bases). The CDR3 has 16 amino acids. Germline lookup yields CDR1 SGHDN and CDR2 FVKESK. Trimming stripped 0 bases from V and 4 bases from J, with 15 bases between. The CDR3 protein is CASSQDRAFRGTEAFF. Here the CDR3 DNA reads TGTGCCAGCAGCCAAGATAGAGCCTTTAGGGGCACTGAAGCTTTCTTT.

The genes are TRBV28 and TRBJ2-3, with D possibly matching TRBD1 (5 bases). The CDR3 totals 14 residues. CDR1 and CDR2 (germline): MDHEN, SYDVKM. V was trimmed by 8 bases and J by 5 bases, leaving 17 bases between them. Here the CDR3 DNA reads TGTGCCAGCTCTGTCTACCAGGGTGAAGATACGCAGTATTTT. Translating it yields CASSVYQGEDTQYF.

The chain is built from TRBV7-9 and TRBJ1-1; TRBD1 aligns across 8 bases. V shed 3 bases, J shed 7 bases, and the junction held 7 bases outside the gene matches. The CDR3 length is 14 residues. Germline V gene data show CDR1 as SEHNR and CDR2 as FQNEAQ (reference sequence). The CDR3 is CASSFPDRADEAFF. The CDR3 DNA is TGTGCCAGCAGCTTCCCGGACAGGGCTGATGAAGCTTTCTTT.

The chain couples TRBV18 to TRBJ2-2, with D unresolved. CDR1 and CDR2 (germline): KGHSH, LQKENI. V shed 4 bases and J shed 5 bases, with 5 bases lying between them. This CDR3 is built from 12 residues. The CDR3 sequence: CASSRLTGELFF. As DNA, the CDR3 is TGTGCCAGCTCACGTTTAACCGGGGAGCTGTTTTTT.

The chain uses TRBV6-1 and TRBJ1-2; D is possibly TRBD1 (5 bases). V lost 6 bases to trimming and J lost 2 bases, with 13 bases between them. The germline V gene encodes CDR1 MNHNS and CDR2 SASEGT. The CDR3 is 14 amino acids. CDR3 DNA sequence: TGTGCCAGCAGGAGGGACCTTCTGAACTATGGCTACACCTTC. Amino acids: CASRRDLLNYGYTF.

The chain joins TRBV5-1 to TRBJ2-3, with 10 bases aligning to TRBD1. V was clipped by 2 bases and J by 4 bases; unmatched bases: 10. Germline V gene data show CDR1 as SGHRS and CDR2 as YFSETQ. CDR3 size: 17 residues. The CDR3 loop reads CASSFSNPGQGADTQYF. The CDR3 DNA sequence: TGCGCCAGCAGCTTTTCTAATCCCGGACAGGGGGCAGATACGCAGTATTTT.

The CDR3 protein is CASSFSSLDQPQHF. In DNA form, the CDR3 reads TGTGCCAGCAGCTTCTCCAGCTTAGATCAGCCCCAGCATTTT. This chain connects TRBV7-2 to TRBJ1-5; no definite D call. Germline CDR1 SGHTA, CDR2 FQGNSA. Trimming cost V 3 bases and J 5 bases, with 11 bases left between them. The CDR3 contains 14 residues.